A selection of T cell receptor beta chains follows, all from one sample in a study of blood T cell repertoires in COVID-19. TCRdb's copy holds only in-frame clones and misses some; the assay was immunoSEQ multiplex PCR. The sample contains 450,000 to 500,000 clones, roughly 85% of which appear only once. The sequenced material came from peripheral blood. These receptors all stem from a human donor in a cohort sampled during active COVID-19. Both conserved end residues are part of each CDR3. The order of the fields is clone size, D gene, J gene, V gene, CDR3 DNA, CDR3 protein. D genes are given only for firm matches. Clone size is stated in some rows and not others, as once, few, many or a class when expanded.

size: -
D: TRBD2
J: TRBJ2-5
V: TRBV15
DNA: TGTGCCACCAGCAGAGGACCCACTAGCGGGAGGGGAGAGACCCAGTACTTC
CDR3: CATSRGPTSGRGETQYF

size: -
D: TRBD1
J: TRBJ2-2
V: TRBV7-8
DNA: TGTGCCAGCAGCTTCCCGGGACAGGGATATACCGGGGAGCTGTTTTTT
CDR3: CASSFPGQGYTGELFF

size: -
D: TRBD1
J: TRBJ2-3
V: TRBV12-5
DNA: TGTGCTAGTGGTACGGACAGGGGGGACGATACGCAGTATTTT
CDR3: CASGTDRGDDTQYF

size: once
D: -
J: TRBJ2-5
V: TRBV7-8
DNA: TGTGCCAGCAGCCCACTGGGCCGGGAGACCCAGTACTTC
CDR3: CASSPLGRETQYF

size: -
D: -
J: TRBJ1-2
V: TRBV18
DNA: TGTGCCAGCTCCCTTCAAGGGCAGGGCGACGGCTACACCTTC
CDR3: CASSLQGQGDGYTF

size: -
D: -
J: TRBJ2-5
V: TRBV28
DNA: TGTGCCAGCAGTACTCCAAAGGAGCCAAAAGAGACCCAGTACTTC
CDR3: CASSTPKEPKETQYF

size: -
D: -
J: TRBJ1-5
V: TRBV30
DNA: TGTGCCTGGAGTGCATCTGGCCCCACAAATCAGCCCCAGCATTTT
CDR3: CAWSASGPTNQPQHF

size: -
D: -
J: TRBJ2-5
V: TRBV28
DNA: TGTGCCAGCAGTTCCCCAGGGGGGCGAAAGACCCAGTACTTC
CDR3: CASSSPGGRKTQYF

size: -
D: -
J: TRBJ1-2
V: TRBV27
DNA: TGTGCCAGCGGCAAAGCCGGGACAATCGACGGCTACACCTTC
CDR3: CASGKAGTIDGYTF

size: -
D: -
J: TRBJ2-7
V: TRBV4-1
DNA: TGCGCCAGCAGCCAAGTACCAGGCTACGAGCAGTACTTC
CDR3: CASSQVPGYEQYF

size: -
D: -
J: TRBJ1-2
V: TRBV5-1
DNA: TGCGCCAGCAGCCCCCTGACGGAGAGAGTCTATGGCTACACCTTC
CDR3: CASSPLTERVYGYTF

size: -
D: -
J: TRBJ2-3
V: TRBV19
DNA: TGTGCCAGTGGATTTCAGGGCTCAGATACGCAGTATTTT
CDR3: CASGFQGSDTQYF

size: -
D: TRBD1
J: TRBJ1-2
V: TRBV29-1
DNA: TGCAGCGTCTCCGGACAGGGAAGAGGTAACTATGGCTACACCTTC
CDR3: CSVSGQGRGNYGYTF

size: -
D: -
J: TRBJ2-2
V: TRBV20-1
DNA: TGCAGTGCTCCCAGCGGCGGGGAGCTGTTTTTT
CDR3: CSAPSGGELFF

size: -
D: TRBD2
J: TRBJ2-1
V: TRBV3-1/TRBV3-2
DNA: TGTGCCAGCAGTACCTATCTAGCGGGAGGTAGGAATGAGCAGTTCTTC
CDR3: CASSTYLAGGRNEQFF

size: -
D: TRBD2
J: TRBJ2-5
V: TRBV28
DNA: TGTGCCAGCAGCACTAGCGGGAGTGGTGGGGAGACCCAGTACTTC
CDR3: CASSTSGSGGETQYF

size: -
D: TRBD1
J: TRBJ2-7
V: TRBV6-5
DNA: TGTGCCAGCGAAGCGACAGGGACCTACGAGCAGTACTTC
CDR3: CASEATGTYEQYF

size: -
D: TRBD1
J: TRBJ1-2
V: TRBV2
DNA: TGTGCCAGCAGAGCCGGGACAGGGGGAAGTATCGGCTACACCTTC
CDR3: CASRAGTGGSIGYTF

size: -
D: TRBD1
J: TRBJ2-7
V: TRBV7-2
DNA: TGTGCCAGCAGCTCCCGGGACAGGGGAGGCGAGCAGTACTTC
CDR3: CASSSRDRGGEQYF

size: once
D: -
J: TRBJ1-2
V: TRBV28
DNA: TGTGCCAGCAGTCCCCGGACAGATTTCTATGGCTACACCTTC
CDR3: CASSPRTDFYGYTF

size: -
D: TRBD1
J: TRBJ1-2
V: TRBV6-5
DNA: TGTGCCAGCAGCCCGGACAGGCGGGACTATGGCTACACCTTC
CDR3: CASSPDRRDYGYTF

size: -
D: -
J: TRBJ2-3
V: TRBV28
DNA: TGTGCCAGCATCCCCGGGAGCACAGATACGCAGTATTTT
CDR3: CASIPGSTDTQYF

size: -
D: -
J: TRBJ2-7
V: TRBV6-5
DNA: TGTGCCAGCAGTTCTAGCGCCCGGGGGAGGGAGCAGTACTTC
CDR3: CASSSSARGREQYF

size: -
D: TRBD2
J: TRBJ2-3
V: TRBV19
DNA: TGTGCCAGTAGTAAAAACGAGGCTAGCGGGGCCACAGATACGCAGTATTTT
CDR3: CASSKNEASGATDTQYF

size: once
D: TRBD2
J: TRBJ2-3
V: TRBV7-3
DNA: TGTGCCAGCAGCCTCGGACTAGCGAGGAGTACAGATACGCAGTATTTT
CDR3: CASSLGLARSTDTQYF

size: -
D: -
J: TRBJ2-7
V: TRBV5-1
DNA: TGCGCCAGCAGCTTGGCCCCAGGGACTCAGGACGAGCAGTACTTC
CDR3: CASSLAPGTQDEQYF

size: -
D: -
J: TRBJ1-5
V: TRBV6-1
DNA: TGTGCCAGCAGTGATACTCATGGGGCGCTCTCGCCCCAGCATTTT
CDR3: CASSDTHGALSPQHF

size: -
D: -
J: TRBJ2-2
V: TRBV27
DNA: TGTGCCAGCAGCTTATCCCTTCCGAACACCGGGGAGCTGTTTTTT
CDR3: CASSLSLPNTGELFF

size: -
D: -
J: TRBJ2-7
V: TRBV28
DNA: TGTGCCAGCAGTCCCCGACTTGGGGCGTGGTACGAGCAGTACTTC
CDR3: CASSPRLGAWYEQYF

size: -
D: TRBD1
J: TRBJ2-1
V: TRBV3-1/TRBV3-2
DNA: TGTGCCAGCAGCCAATTCGGGACAGGGGGTGGAAGTGAGCAGTTCTTC
CDR3: CASSQFGTGGGSEQFF

size: once
D: -
J: TRBJ2-1
V: TRBV4-2
DNA: TGTGCCAGCAGCCATGGACTGCCCTATCTGTTCTTC
CDR3: CASSHGLPYLFF

size: few
D: -
J: TRBJ1-6
V: TRBV5-4
DNA: TGTGCCAGCAGCTTGTCGAATTCACCCCTCCACTTT
CDR3: CASSLSNSPLHF

size: -
D: -
J: TRBJ2-5
V: TRBV5-5
DNA: TGTGCCAGCAGCTACCGGGACACCAAGTACTTC
CDR3: CASSYRDTKYF

size: -
D: -
J: TRBJ2-2
V: TRBV29-1
DNA: TGCAGCGTTGACAGGAACACCGGGGAGCTGTTTTTT
CDR3: CSVDRNTGELFF

size: -
D: -
J: TRBJ2-6
V: TRBV30
DNA: TGTGCCTGGCTTGACAGGACCGGGGCCAACGTCCTGACTTTC
CDR3: CAWLDRTGANVLTF

size: -
D: TRBD2
J: TRBJ2-1
V: TRBV7-2
DNA: TGTGCCAGCAGCTTAATGTCCTGGCTAGCGGGTTCGGAGCAGTTCTTC
CDR3: CASSLMSWLAGSEQFF

size: once
D: -
J: TRBJ2-3
V: TRBV20-1
DNA: TGCAGTGCCCCCGTGAGAGATACGCAGTATTTT
CDR3: CSAPVRDTQYF

size: -
D: TRBD1
J: TRBJ1-2
V: TRBV29-1
DNA: TGCAGCGTTGGGGACAGGGGAGCTAACTATGGCTACACCTTC
CDR3: CSVGDRGANYGYTF

size: -
D: -
J: TRBJ1-1
V: TRBV6-2/TRBV6-3
DNA: TGTGCCAGCAGTTCCCGATTTAACGGACTCTTGAACACTGAAGCTTTCTTT
CDR3: CASSSRFNGLLNTEAFF

size: -
D: TRBD2
J: TRBJ2-1
V: TRBV3-1/TRBV3-2
DNA: TGTGCCAGCAGCCGCGGACTAGCGGACTCCTACAATGAGCAGTTCTTC
CDR3: CASSRGLADSYNEQFF

size: few
D: -
J: TRBJ1-6
V: TRBV7-8
DNA: TGTGCCAGCAGCTTAATGCGACTGGATAATTCACCCCTCCACTTT
CDR3: CASSLMRLDNSPLHF

size: -
D: -
J: TRBJ2-3
V: TRBV3-1/TRBV3-2
DNA: TGTGCCAGCAGCCAAGATCTCGGGGTCCAAACAGATACGCAGTATTTT
CDR3: CASSQDLGVQTDTQYF

size: -
D: -
J: TRBJ1-5
V: TRBV27
DNA: TGTGCCAGCAGTTTATCGCCCGGGACAATGGGTGTCGTGGTGCATTTT
CDR3: CASSLSPGTMGVVVHF

size: -
D: TRBD1
J: TRBJ2-5
V: TRBV19
DNA: TGTGCCAGTAGTACAGGGGGCCCGGGGACCCAGTACTTC
CDR3: CASSTGGPGTQYF

size: -
D: -
J: TRBJ2-1
V: TRBV11-2
DNA: TGTGCCAGCAGCCTAGCCCCCTCCATTCCCACGGTATACAATGAGCAGTTCTTC
CDR3: CASSLAPSIPTVYNEQFF

size: -
D: -
J: TRBJ1-1
V: TRBV28
DNA: TGTGCCAGCAGACAGAGTCTGAACACTGAAGCTTTCTTT
CDR3: CASRQSLNTEAFF

size: -
D: -
J: TRBJ1-2
V: TRBV5-1
DNA: TGCGCCAGCAGCTTGGTTTCGACAGACCTTAACTCCAACTATGGCTACACCTTC
CDR3: CASSLVSTDLNSNYGYTF

size: -
D: -
J: TRBJ1-1
V: TRBV6-4
DNA: TGTGCCAGCAGTTTAAATGAGGGTAACACTGAAGCTTTCTTT
CDR3: CASSLNEGNTEAFF

size: many
D: -
J: TRBJ1-1
V: TRBV2
DNA: TGTGCCAGCAGTGAAAGGGAGACAAGATCGGTCACTGAAGCTTTCTTT
CDR3: CASSERETRSVTEAFF

size: -
D: -
J: TRBJ1-1
V: TRBV7-2
DNA: TGTGCCAGCAGCTTAGGGGGTCTACCGGGGGCTTTCTTT
CDR3: CASSLGGLPGAFF

size: -
D: TRBD1
J: TRBJ1-2
V: TRBV7-9
DNA: TGTGCCAGCAGCTTAGGACAGGGGTATCAAGGCTACACCTTC
CDR3: CASSLGQGYQGYTF

size: -
D: TRBD2
J: TRBJ2-7
V: TRBV6-1
DNA: TGTGCCAGCAGTGAAGCTCTAGCGGGGATCTACGAGCAGTACTTC
CDR3: CASSEALAGIYEQYF

size: once
D: TRBD2
J: TRBJ2-2
V: TRBV3-1/TRBV3-2
DNA: TGTGCCGTTCAAAGGGCTCTAGCGGGAGGTTCAACCGGGGAGCTGTTTTTT
CDR3: CAVQRALAGGSTGELFF

size: -
D: -
J: TRBJ1-1
V: TRBV27
DNA: TGTGCCAGCAGTCAAGGGCGGGGGCGGGCTTTCTTT
CDR3: CASSQGRGRAFF

size: -
D: TRBD2
J: TRBJ2-2
V: TRBV9
DNA: TGTGCCAGCAGCGTAGTTTACGGGGGGGCTAACACCGGGGAGCTGTTTTTT
CDR3: CASSVVYGGANTGELFF

size: -
D: -
J: TRBJ2-1
V: TRBV1
DNA: TGCACCAGCAGCCAAGTACCGGGACTAGACTATCATGAGCAGTTCTTC
CDR3: CTSSQVPGLDYHEQFF

size: -
D: -
J: TRBJ1-4
V: TRBV6-5
DNA: TGTGCCAGCAGTTACTCCCGGGTTCTAAATGAAAAACTGTTTTTT
CDR3: CASSYSRVLNEKLFF